Listed below are T cell receptor beta chains from one sample, sequenced in a study of blood T cell repertoires in COVID-19. Only in-frame clones appear in the TCRdb table, and some are missing; sequencing was by immunoSEQ multiplex PCR. The table includes nearly 300,000 clones, 89% detected once. The sequenced material came from PBMCs or T cells enriched from blood (not recorded which). The source is a woman between 45 and 60 years old who had been exposed to COVID-19. The CDR3 runs from the conserved cysteine through the conserved F or W. The order of the fields is J gene, D gene, V gene, CDR3 DNA, CDR3 protein. The D gene is left open where the match is weak.

TRBJ1-4 NA TRBV7-9 TGTGCCTTCCGGGATGGAGATGAAAAACTGTTTTTT CAFRDGDEKLFF
TRBJ2-5 NA TRBV3-1/TRBV3-2 TGTGCCAGCAGCCACGGGGAGACCCAGTACTTC CASSHGETQYF
TRBJ1-2 NA TRBV2 TGTGCCAGCAGTGTCGTTCCAGTTAACTATGGCTACACCTTC CASSVVPVNYGYTF
TRBJ2-1 NA TRBV11-2 TGTGCCAGCAGCTTATCCTCAGGGGGGAATGAGCAGTTCTTC CASSLSSGGNEQFF
TRBJ2-1 TRBD2 TRBV19 TGTGCCAGTAGTATATCTAGCGGGAGCTCCTACAATGAGCAGTTCTTC CASSISSGSSYNEQFF
TRBJ2-1 NA TRBV20-1 TGCAGTGCTAGTGAATTATACAATGAGCAGTTCTTC CSASELYNEQFF
TRBJ2-7 TRBD1 TRBV7-2 TGTGCCAGCAGCTTATCCTCGGGACAGGGGCCCTACGAGCAGTACTTC CASSLSSGQGPYEQYF
TRBJ1-6 NA TRBV28 TGTGCCAGCAGTCCCCCGGGGGGCTTAGGATCACCCCTCCACTTT CASSPPGGLGSPLHF
TRBJ1-2 NA TRBV5-6 TGTGCCAGCAGCTCCAAAAACGAGGGAAATGGCTACACCTTC CASSSKNEGNGYTF
TRBJ2-5 TRBD1 TRBV7-6 TGTGCCAGCAGCTATGCGGGACAGGAGAAGACCCAGTACTTC CASSYAGQEKTQYF
TRBJ2-3 TRBD2 TRBV19 TGTGCCACCCGGGGGGGCAGCACAGATACGCAGTATTTT CATRGGSTDTQYF